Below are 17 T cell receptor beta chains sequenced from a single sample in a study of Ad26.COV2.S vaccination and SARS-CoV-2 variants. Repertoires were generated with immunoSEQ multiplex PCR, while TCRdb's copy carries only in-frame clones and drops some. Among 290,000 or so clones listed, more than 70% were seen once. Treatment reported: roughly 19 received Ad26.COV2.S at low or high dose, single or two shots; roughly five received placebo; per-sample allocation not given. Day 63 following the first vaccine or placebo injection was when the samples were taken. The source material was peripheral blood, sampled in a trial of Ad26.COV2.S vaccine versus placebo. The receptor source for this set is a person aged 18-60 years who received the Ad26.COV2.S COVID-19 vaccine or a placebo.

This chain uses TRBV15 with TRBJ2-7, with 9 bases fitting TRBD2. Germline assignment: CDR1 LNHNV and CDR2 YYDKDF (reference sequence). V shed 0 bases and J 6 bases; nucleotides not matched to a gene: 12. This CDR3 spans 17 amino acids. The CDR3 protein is CATSRDGGRGWRGEQYF. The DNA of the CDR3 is TGTGCCACCAGCAGAGATGGCGGGAGGGGATGGAGGGGCGAGCAGTACTTC.

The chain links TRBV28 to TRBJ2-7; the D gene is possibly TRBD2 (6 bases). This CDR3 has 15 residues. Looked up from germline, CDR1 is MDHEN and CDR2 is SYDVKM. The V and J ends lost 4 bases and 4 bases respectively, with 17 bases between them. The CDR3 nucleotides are TGTGCCAGCAGTTCCGTGCATGGGGGGAAATACGAGCAGTACTTC. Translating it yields CASSSVHGGKYEQYF.

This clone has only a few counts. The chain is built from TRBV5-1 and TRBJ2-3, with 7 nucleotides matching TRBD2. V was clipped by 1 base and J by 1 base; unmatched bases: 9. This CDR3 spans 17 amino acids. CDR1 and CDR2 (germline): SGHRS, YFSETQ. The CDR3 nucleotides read TGCGCCAGCAGCTTGCCGGAGACTAGCAGCCGCACAGATACGCAGTATTTT. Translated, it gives CASSLPETSSRTDTQYF.

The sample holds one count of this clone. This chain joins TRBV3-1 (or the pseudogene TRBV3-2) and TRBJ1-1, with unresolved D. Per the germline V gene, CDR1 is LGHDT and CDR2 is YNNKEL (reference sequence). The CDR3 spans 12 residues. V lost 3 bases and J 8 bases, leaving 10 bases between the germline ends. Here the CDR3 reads CASSQTRAEAFF. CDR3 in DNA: TGTGCCAGCAGCCAGACACGGGCGGAAGCTTTCTTT.

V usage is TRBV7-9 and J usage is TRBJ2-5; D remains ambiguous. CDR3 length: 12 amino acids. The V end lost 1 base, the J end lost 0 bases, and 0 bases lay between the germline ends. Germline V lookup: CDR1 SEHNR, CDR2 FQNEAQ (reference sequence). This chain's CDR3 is CASSLDQETQYF. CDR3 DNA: TGTGCCAGCAGCTTAGACCAAGAGACCCAGTACTTC.

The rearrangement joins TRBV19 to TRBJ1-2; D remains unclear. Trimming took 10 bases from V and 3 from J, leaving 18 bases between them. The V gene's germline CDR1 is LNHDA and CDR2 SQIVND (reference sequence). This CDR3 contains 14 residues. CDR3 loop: CATSFANGDYGYTF. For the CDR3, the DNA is TGTGCCACCTCATTCGCCAACGGGGACTATGGCTACACCTTC.

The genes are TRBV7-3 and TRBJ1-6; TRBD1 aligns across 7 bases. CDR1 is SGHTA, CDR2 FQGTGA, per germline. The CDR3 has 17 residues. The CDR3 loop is CAPATGQPSSYNSPLHF. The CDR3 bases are TGTGCACCAGCCACGGGACAGCCGAGCTCCTATAATTCACCCCTCCACTTT.

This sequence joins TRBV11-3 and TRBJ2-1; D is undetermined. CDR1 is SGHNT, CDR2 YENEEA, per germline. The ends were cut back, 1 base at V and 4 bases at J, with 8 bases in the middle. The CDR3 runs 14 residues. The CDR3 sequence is CASSLGLDYNEQFF. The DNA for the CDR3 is TGTGCCAGCAGCTTAGGGCTAGATTACAATGAGCAGTTCTTC.

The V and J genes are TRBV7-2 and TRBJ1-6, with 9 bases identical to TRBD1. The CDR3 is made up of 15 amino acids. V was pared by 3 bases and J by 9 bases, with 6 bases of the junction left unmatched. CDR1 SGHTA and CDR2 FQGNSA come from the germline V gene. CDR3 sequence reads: CASSFRDREISPLHF. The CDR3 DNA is TGTGCCAGCAGCTTCCGGGACAGGGAAATTTCACCCCTCCACTTT. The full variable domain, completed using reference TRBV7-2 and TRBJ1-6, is GAGVSQSPSNKVTEKGKDVELRCDPISGHTALYWYRQSLGQGLEFLIYFQGNSAPDKSGLPSDRFSAERTGGSVSTLTIQRTQQEDSAVYLCASSFRDREISPLHFGNGTRLTVT.

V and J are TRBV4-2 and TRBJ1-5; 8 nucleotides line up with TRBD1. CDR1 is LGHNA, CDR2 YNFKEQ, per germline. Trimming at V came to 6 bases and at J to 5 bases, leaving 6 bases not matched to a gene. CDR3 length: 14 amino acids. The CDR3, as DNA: TGTGCCAGCAGTCTCGGACAGGGTGATCAGCCCCAGCATTTT. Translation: CASSLGQGDQPQHF.

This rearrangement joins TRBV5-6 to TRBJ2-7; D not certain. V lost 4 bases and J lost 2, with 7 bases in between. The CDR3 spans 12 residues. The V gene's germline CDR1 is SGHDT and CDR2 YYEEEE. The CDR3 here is CASSRNPYEQYF. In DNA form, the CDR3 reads TGTGCCAGCAGCCGTAATCCCTACGAGCAGTACTTC.

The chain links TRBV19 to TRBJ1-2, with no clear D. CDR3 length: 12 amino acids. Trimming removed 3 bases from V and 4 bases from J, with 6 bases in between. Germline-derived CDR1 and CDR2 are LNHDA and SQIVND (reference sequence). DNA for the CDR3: TGTGCCAGTAGTATGAGGAGCTATGGCTACACCTTC. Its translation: CASSMRSYGYTF.

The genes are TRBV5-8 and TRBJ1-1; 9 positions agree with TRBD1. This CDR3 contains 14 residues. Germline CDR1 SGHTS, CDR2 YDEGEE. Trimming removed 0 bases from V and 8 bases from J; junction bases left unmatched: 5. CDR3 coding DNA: TGTGCCAGCAGCTTGGGCCACAGGGGGCCAGAAGCTTTCTTT. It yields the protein CASSLGHRGPEAFF. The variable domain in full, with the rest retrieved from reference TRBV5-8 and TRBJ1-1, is EAGVTQSPTHLIKTRGQQATLRCSPISGHTSVYWYQQALGLGLQFLLWYDEGEERNRGNFPPRFSGRQFPNYSSELNVNALELEDSALYLCASSLGHRGPEAFFGQGTRLTVV.

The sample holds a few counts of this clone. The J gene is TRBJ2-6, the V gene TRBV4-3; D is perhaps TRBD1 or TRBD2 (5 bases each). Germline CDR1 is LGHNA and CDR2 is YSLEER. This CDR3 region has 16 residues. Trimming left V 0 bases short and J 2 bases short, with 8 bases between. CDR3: CASSQDEGTGANVLTF. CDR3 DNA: TGCGCCAGCAGCCAAGATGAGGGGACTGGGGCCAACGTCCTGACTTTC.

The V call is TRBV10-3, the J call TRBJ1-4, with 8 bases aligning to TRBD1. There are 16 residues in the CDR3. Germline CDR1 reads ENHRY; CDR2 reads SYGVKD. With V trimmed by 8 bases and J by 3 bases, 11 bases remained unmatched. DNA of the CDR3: TGTGCCATCGGGGAAGACAGGGGATCGTCTAATGAAAAACTGTTTTTT. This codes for CAIGEDRGSSNEKLFF.

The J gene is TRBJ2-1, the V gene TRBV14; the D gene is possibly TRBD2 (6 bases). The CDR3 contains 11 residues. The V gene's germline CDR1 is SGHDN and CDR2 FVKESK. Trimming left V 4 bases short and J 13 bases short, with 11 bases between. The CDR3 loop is CASSPSSAQFF. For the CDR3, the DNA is TGTGCCAGCAGCCCCTCTAGCGCACAGTTCTTC.

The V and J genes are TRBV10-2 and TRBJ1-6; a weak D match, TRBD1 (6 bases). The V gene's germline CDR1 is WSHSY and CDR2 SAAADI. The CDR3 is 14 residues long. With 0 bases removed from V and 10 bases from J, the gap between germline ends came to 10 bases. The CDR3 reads CASSESQGGSPLHF. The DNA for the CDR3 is TGCGCCAGCAGTGAGTCACAGGGTGGATCACCCCTCCACTTT.